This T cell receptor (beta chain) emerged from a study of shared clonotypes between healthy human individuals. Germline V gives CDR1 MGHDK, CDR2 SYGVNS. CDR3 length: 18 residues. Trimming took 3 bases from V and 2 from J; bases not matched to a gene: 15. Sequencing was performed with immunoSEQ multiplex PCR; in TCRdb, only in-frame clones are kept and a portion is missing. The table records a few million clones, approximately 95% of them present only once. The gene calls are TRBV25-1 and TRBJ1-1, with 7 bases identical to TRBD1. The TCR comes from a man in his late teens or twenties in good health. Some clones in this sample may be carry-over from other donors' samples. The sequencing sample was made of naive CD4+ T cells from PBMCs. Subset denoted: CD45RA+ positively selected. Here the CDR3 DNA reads TGTGCCAGCAGTGAGTCCCCGGGACAGCTTGGAGGAAACACTGAAGCTTTCTTT. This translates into CASSESPGQLGGNTEAFF.